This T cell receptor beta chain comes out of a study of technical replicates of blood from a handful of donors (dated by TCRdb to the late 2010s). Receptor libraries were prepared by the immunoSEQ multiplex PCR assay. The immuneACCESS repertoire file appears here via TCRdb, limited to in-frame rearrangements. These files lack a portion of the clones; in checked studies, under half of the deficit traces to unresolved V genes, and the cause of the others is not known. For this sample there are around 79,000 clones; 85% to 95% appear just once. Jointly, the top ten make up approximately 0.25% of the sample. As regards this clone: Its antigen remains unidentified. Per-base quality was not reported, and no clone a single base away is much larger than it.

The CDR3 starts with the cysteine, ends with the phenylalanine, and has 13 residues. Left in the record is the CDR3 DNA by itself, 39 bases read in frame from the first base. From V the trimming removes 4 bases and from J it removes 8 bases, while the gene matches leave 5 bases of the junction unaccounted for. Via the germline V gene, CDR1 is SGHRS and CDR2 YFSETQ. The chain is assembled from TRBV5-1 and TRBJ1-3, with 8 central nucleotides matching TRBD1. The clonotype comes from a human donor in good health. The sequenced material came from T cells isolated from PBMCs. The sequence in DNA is TGCGCCAGCAGCCTACAGGGGGAAGACACCATATATTTT. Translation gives CASSLQGEDTIYF. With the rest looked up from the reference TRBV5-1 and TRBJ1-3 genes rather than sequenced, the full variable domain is KAGVTQTPRYLIKTRGQQVTLSCSPISGHRSVSWYQQTPGQGLQFLFEYFSETQRNKGNFPGRFSGRQFSNSRSEMNVSTLELGDSALYLCASSLQGEDTIYFGEGSWLTVV.